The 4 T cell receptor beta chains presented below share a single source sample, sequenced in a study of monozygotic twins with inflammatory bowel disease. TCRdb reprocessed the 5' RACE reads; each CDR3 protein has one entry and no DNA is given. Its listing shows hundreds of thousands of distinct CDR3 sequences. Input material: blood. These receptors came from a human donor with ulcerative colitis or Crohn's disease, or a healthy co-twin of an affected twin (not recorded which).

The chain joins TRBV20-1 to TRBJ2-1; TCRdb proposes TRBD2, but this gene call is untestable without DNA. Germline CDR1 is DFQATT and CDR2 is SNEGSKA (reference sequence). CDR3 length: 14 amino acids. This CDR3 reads CSVGLAGTYNEQFF.

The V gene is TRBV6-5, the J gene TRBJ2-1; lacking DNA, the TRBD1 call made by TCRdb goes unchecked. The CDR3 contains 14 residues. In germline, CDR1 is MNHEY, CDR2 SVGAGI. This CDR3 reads CASSYSDRVDEQFF.

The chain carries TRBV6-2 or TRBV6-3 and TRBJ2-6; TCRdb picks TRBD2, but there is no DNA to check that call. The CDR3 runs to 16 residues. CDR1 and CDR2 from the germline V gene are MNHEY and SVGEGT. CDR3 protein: CASSSPPYSGANVLTF.

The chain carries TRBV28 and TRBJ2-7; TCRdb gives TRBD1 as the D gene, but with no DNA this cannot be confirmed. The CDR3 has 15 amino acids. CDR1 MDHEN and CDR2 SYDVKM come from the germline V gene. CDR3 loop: CASRGDRASSYEQYF. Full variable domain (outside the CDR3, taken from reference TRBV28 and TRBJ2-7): DVKVTQSSRYLVKRTGEKVFLECVQDMDHENMFWYRQDPGLGLRLIYFSYDVKMKEKGDIPEGYSVSREKKERFSLILESASTNQTSMYLCASRGDRASSYEQYFGPGTRLTVT.